This T cell receptor beta chain comes out of a study of T cell repertoires in cytomegalovirus infection. Across the whole study: An indication of both CMV infection and matching HLA type came from public TCR beta signatures.

Only a few counts were recorded for this clonotype. The CDR3 does not close with the conserved phenylalanine or tryptophan, likely indicating a read error. The CDR3 is made up of 14 amino acids. The V and J ends lost 0 bases and 6 bases respectively, with 12 bases between them. In germline, CDR1 is MNHNY, CDR2 SVGAGI (reference sequence). One entry per CDR3 protein, called by TCRdb with MiXCR from the reads. The sample yields roughly 140,000 distinct CDR3 sequences, roughly a quarter seen once. The V gene is TRBV6-6, the J gene TRBJ2-7; D gene unclear. The source of this sequence is a human donor in good health (CMV status not recorded). Some clones in this sample may be carry-over from other donors' samples. Source material: PBMCs. The CDR3 spells CASSYSTAASEQYL. The CDR3 nucleotides are TGTGCCAGCAGTTACTCTACCGCGGCGTCCGAGCAGTACCTC.